A single sample gave rise to the 32 T cell receptor beta chains below, sequenced in a study of tissue T cells after allogeneic stem cell transplantation (dated by TCRdb to the early 2020s). This specimen's time point label, per the study, means: mouse harvest day 7 after allogeneic transplant. Each mouse graft consisted of 10^7 T-cell-depleted bone marrow cells plus 10^6 splenic CD5+ T cells and was given by tail vein injection. The library was produced with the immunoSEQ multiplex PCR assay. What TCRdb holds here is the immuneACCESS table cut down to in-frame rearrangements. Part of the clones is not present; checked against another copy, under half of the missing clones reflect an unresolved V gene, and the others are unexplained. Recorded for this sample are 8,800 or so clones; around 48% of them occurred a single time. The leading ten clones occupy 7% to 8.5% of the sample. Sequenced material: gut tissue. These receptors all come from a female BALB/c mouse given C57BL/6 T cells with graft-versus-host disease after an allogeneic hematopoietic cell transplant.

Points on this clone: Gene names follow the mouse nomenclature. The CDR3 end is not reached by the read, which stops 1 residue before it; the germline J gene fills it in. The chain employs TRBV26 and TRBJ2-7, with 8 bases that match TRBD2. The V segment lost 2 bases and the J segment 7 bases; nucleotides outside the gene matches: 4. The CDR3 spans 13 residues. CDR1 KGHPV and CDR2 FQNQEV come from the germline V gene (reference sequence). Partial CDR3 DNA: TGTGCCAGCAGTCTGGGGGGGGCGCGAGAACAGTAC. Protein sequence: CASSLGGAREQY. The full CDR3 protein is CASSLGGAREQYF.

To note about this clone: The genes and germline here are from mouse. The CDR3 end falls 1 residue outside the read, so it is completed with the germline J gene. This chain connects TRBV15 to TRBJ1-1; a weak D match, TRBD1 (6 bases). Trimming cost V 7 bases and J 2 bases, with 11 bases left between them. The germline V gene has CDR1 SGHND and CDR2 FRSKSL. The CDR3 has 13 amino acids. The CDR3 region is CASIPGHNTEVFF. Partial CDR3 DNA: TGTGCCAGCATCCCGGGACATAACACAGAAGTCTTC.

As to this clone: All gene names here are mouse names. CDR3 bases read: TGTGCCAGCAGCCAAGACTGGGGGAAAAACACCTTGTAC. Translating gives CASSQDWGKNTLY. From start to end, the CDR3 is CASSQDWGKNTLYF. The chain is built from TRBV26 and TRBJ2-4; 9 bases fit TRBD2. The observed sequence ends 1 residue before the CDR3 terminus, with the missing tail filled in from the germline J gene. This CDR3 region has 14 residues. Trimming took 6 bases from V and 4 from J; bases not matched to a gene: 5. Germline values: CDR1 KGHPV, CDR2 FQNQEV (reference sequence).

As concerns this clone: The gene symbols are mouse symbols. The read stops 1 residue short of the end of the CDR3; the missing end is completed from the germline J gene. J is TRBJ2-3 and V is TRBV26; D gene unclear. CDR3 length: 14 amino acids. Germline V gene lookup returns CDR1 KGHPV and CDR2 FQNQEV (reference sequence). Deletions cut 2 bases from V and 0 bases from J, with 6 bases between. The CDR3 protein is CASSLPSSAETLYF. CDR3 DNA (partial): TGTGCCAGCAGTCTGCCATCTAGTGCAGAAACGCTGTAT.

This clone was found once. Mouse names are used for the genes. The CDR3 extends 1 residue past the end of the read, so its final part is completed from the germline J gene. The chain employs TRBV16 and TRBJ2-1; TRBD2 matches 7 bases. Trimming cost V 3 bases and J 1 base; bases outside gene matches: 0. Germline lookup yields CDR1 SGHSA and CDR2 FRNQAP. This CDR3 spans 14 amino acids. The sequenced CDR3 bases are TGTGCAAGCAGCTTGGGGGGGAACTATGCTGAGCAGTTC. Protein product: CASSLGGNYAEQF. The whole CDR3 protein is CASSLGGNYAEQFF.

In this sample, this clone turned up once. Gene names denote mouse genes. Here the CDR3 reads CASSLEGRQDTQYF. The sequenced CDR3 bases are TGTGCCAGCAGTCTGGAGGGCCGCCAAGACACCCAGTAC. V is TRBV26 and J is TRBJ2-5; no reliable D call. Read coverage stops 1 residue before the CDR3 terminus; the germline J gene supplies the remainder. V dropped 2 bases and J dropped 2 bases, with 8 bases sitting between them. The CDR3 extends over 14 amino acids. Germline CDR1 reads KGHPV; CDR2 reads FQNQEV (reference sequence).

Comment on this clone: The genes are named according to mouse. The sequence runs out 1 residue before the end of the CDR3; the remainder is reconstructed from the germline J gene. The chain links TRBV3 to TRBJ2-2; TRBD1 matches 10 bases. Germline values: CDR1 SNHLY, CDR2 FYNGKV (reference sequence). The CDR3 is made up of 15 amino acids. V gave up 5 bases and J gave up 4 bases; unmatched junction bases: 4. The CDR3 is CASSPRDRGTGQLYF. The covered CDR3 bases are TGTGCCAGCAGCCCCCGGGACAGGGGCACCGGGCAGCTCTAC.

This clone has more than one count but fewer than ten. Mouse gene names and germline throughout. The observed sequence ends 1 residue before the CDR3 terminus, with the missing tail filled in from the germline J gene. The V and J genes are TRBV4 and TRBJ2-7; 11 bases line up with TRBD2. The germline V gene has CDR1 LGHDT and CDR2 YNNKQL (reference sequence). The CDR3 extends over 13 amino acids. V was clipped by 5 bases and J by 7 bases; unmatched bases: 4. The CDR3 reads CASSAGLGVEQYF. The sequenced CDR3 bases are TGTGCCAGCAGCGCGGGACTGGGGGTCGAACAGTAC.

As concerns this clone: The gene symbols are mouse symbols. Read coverage stops 1 residue before the CDR3 terminus; the germline J gene supplies the remainder. J is TRBJ2-4 and V is TRBV26; TRBD1 is a possible D gene (5 bases). CDR3 length equals 14 residues. CDR1 is KGHPV, CDR2 FQNQEV, per germline (reference sequence). Trimming shortened V by 6 bases and J by 1 base, and 11 bases separated the two germline ends. The CDR3 loop is CASRPLTGQNTLYF. CDR3 DNA, as far as it was read: TGTGCCAGCAGACCCCTGACAGGTCAAAACACCTTGTAC.

Details on this clone: Gene names refer to mouse genes. CDR3 loop: CAWSLGGSAETLYF. The CDR3 DNA, read in part, is TGTGCCTGGAGTCTGGGGGGTAGTGCAGAAACGCTGTAT. The rearrangement joins TRBV31 to TRBJ2-3; D perhaps matches TRBD2 (6 bases). The read gets to within 1 residue of the CDR3 end, and the germline J gene fills in the rest. Trimming left V 0 bases short and J 0 bases short, with 7 bases between. The CDR3 length is 14 residues. The germline V gene encodes CDR1 GKSSPN and CDR2 SITVG.

Concerning this clone: Gene names are the mouse ones. The CDR3 goes on 1 residue after the read ends, and that part is filled in from the germline J gene. The chain combines TRBV20 with TRBJ2-2, with 8 bases matching TRBD1. With 2 bases clipped from V and 4 bases from J, the junction kept 3 bases outside the gene matches. CDR3 length equals 14 residues. Germline CDR1 and CDR2: GFQATS and STVNSAI. Here the CDR3 reads CGARQQGGTGQLYF. CDR3 bases read: TGTGGTGCTAGGCAACAGGGGGGCACCGGGCAGCTCTAC.

For this clone: The gene names given are mouse names. The CDR3 end lies 1 residue beyond the end of the read and is filled in from the germline J gene. The rearrangement uses TRBV15 and TRBJ2-4; weak D call: TRBD1 (6 bases). Trimming cost V 5 bases and J 2 bases, with 11 bases left between them. Germline loops: CDR1 SGHND, CDR2 FRSKSL. The CDR3 is 14 residues long. CDR3 amino acids: CASSRGQNQNTLYF. The covered CDR3 bases are TGTGCCAGCAGTCGCGGACAGAATCAAAACACCTTGTAC.

With regard to this clone: These gene names are mouse names. The read comes to an end 1 residue before the CDR3 does, leaving the germline J gene to fill in the end. The V and J genes are TRBV13-3 and TRBJ1-3, with D perhaps TRBD1 (5 bases). The CDR3 has 13 residues. The ends were cut back, 2 bases at V and 2 bases at J, with 5 bases in the middle. The germline V gene encodes CDR1 NNHDY and CDR2 SYVADS. The sequenced CDR3 bases are TGTGCCAGCAGTGACAGGGCTGGAAATACGCTCTAT. Residues: CASSDRAGNTLY. The CDR3 reads in full as CASSDRAGNTLYF.

Remarks on this clone: The germline and genes are mouse ones. The read ends 1 residue early relative to the CDR3; the germline J gene fills the gap. J is TRBJ2-3 and V is TRBV5; 7 bases agree with TRBD2. Germline V CDR1 and CDR2: LGHNA, YNLKQL (reference sequence). This CDR3 has 15 amino acids. V gave up 0 bases and J gave up 0 bases; unmatched junction bases: 0. CDR3 protein: CASSQEGGSAETLYF. The part of the CDR3 DNA that was read is TGTGCCAGCAGCCAAGAGGGGGGGAGTGCAGAAACGCTGTAT.

This clone occurred a few times. The germline and genes are mouse ones. Coverage ceases 1 residue before the CDR3 finishes, and the germline J gene fills in the end. This chain uses TRBV16 with TRBJ2-7, with TRBD2 matching over 10 bases. J gave up 3 bases and V 3 bases, and 5 bases lay outside the gene matches. CDR3 length: 15 amino acids. CDR1 and CDR2 (germline): SGHSA, FRNQAP. CDR3 bases read: TGTGCAAGCAGCTTCTACTGGGGGGGGAACTATGAACAGTAC. Its protein is CASSFYWGGNYEQY. The full CDR3 protein is CASSFYWGGNYEQYF.

This clone was counted between two and nine times. Germline and genes here are mouse. The read stops 1 residue short of the end of the CDR3; the missing end is completed from the germline J gene. This sequence joins TRBV26 and TRBJ2-7, with 10 nucleotides matching TRBD1. CDR1 is KGHPV and CDR2 is FQNQEV in the germline V gene (reference sequence). The CDR3 is 14 residues long. J gave up 2 bases and V 4 bases, and 2 bases lay outside the gene matches. CDR3 DNA (partial): TGTGCCAGCAGTCGTGGACAGGGGGCCTATGAACAGTAC. It encodes CASSRGQGAYEQY. The full CDR3 sequence reads CASSRGQGAYEQYF. Full variable domain (outside the CDR3, taken from reference TRBV26 and TRBJ2-7): NSKVIQTPRYLVKGQGQKAKMRCIPEKGHPVVFWYQQNKNNEFKFLINFQNQEVLQQIDMTEKRFSAECPSNSPCSLEIQSSEAGDSALYLCASSRGQGAYEQYFGPGTRLTVL.

On this clone: Gene names denote mouse genes. The read terminates 1 residue ahead of where the CDR3 ends, so the germline J gene completes it. The chain couples TRBV5 to TRBJ2-2, with 8 bases fitting TRBD1. This CDR3 is 15 amino acids long. V lost 4 bases and J lost 1; bases outside the gene matches: 2. Germline V gene sequence: CDR1 LGHNA, CDR2 YNLKQL (reference sequence). The sequenced part of the CDR3 DNA is TGTGCCAGCAGCCGGGACAGGATAAACACCGGGCAGCTCTAC. It codes for CASSRDRINTGQLY. Given in full, the CDR3 is CASSRDRINTGQLYF.

As concerns this clone: Gene names follow the mouse nomenclature. The read terminates 1 residue before the CDR3 end, so the remaining end is supplied by the germline J gene. V gene TRBV14 combines with J gene TRBJ1-1; D unresolved. The CDR3 consists of 10 residues. Per germline, CDR1 SGHDT and CDR2 FRDEAV. This CDR3 reads CEMPFTEVFF. The covered CDR3 bases are TGTGAGATGCCATTCACAGAAGTCTTC.

Turning to this clone: Mouse germline and gene names are used. The CDR3 is cut off 1 residue early in the read; its end comes from the germline J gene. The V gene is TRBV13-1, the J gene TRBJ2-5, with 10 bases lining up with TRBD1. Germline trimming cut 1 base from V and 7 bases from J; bases unmatched to any gene: 6. The CDR3 has 15 amino acids. Germline loops: CDR1 NSHNY, CDR2 SYGAGN. The DNA read from the CDR3 is TGTGCCAGCAGTGATCCCCGGGACAGGGGAAACACCCAGTAC. Translation: CASSDPRDRGNTQY. The complete CDR3 protein is CASSDPRDRGNTQYF.

By sample fraction, this clone is medium-sized (0.01 to 0.1%). Mouse names are used for the genes. The sequence runs out 1 residue before the end of the CDR3; the remainder is reconstructed from the germline J gene. The V call is TRBV12-2, the J call TRBJ1-3; tentatively, D is TRBD1 (6 bases). The germline V and J ends were trimmed by 1 base and 5 bases, with 8 bases remaining between them. CDR3 length equals 13 residues. Germline V gives CDR1 SGHLS, CDR2 HYDKME. The CDR3 sequence: CASSLGQRNTLYF. The sequenced part of the CDR3 DNA is TGTGCCAGCTCTCTGGGACAAAGAAATACGCTCTAT.

A remark on this clone: Mouse germline and gene names are used. The CDR3 goes on 1 residue after the read ends, and that part is filled in from the germline J gene. V and J are TRBV23 and TRBJ1-4. Per the germline V gene, CDR1 is KGHTA and CDR2 is FQNQQP. This CDR3 region has 14 residues. CDR3 loop: CSSSQKISNERLFF. CDR3 bases read: TGCTCCAGCAGTCAAAAGATTTCCAACGAAAGATTATTT.

This clone was counted only a few times. Gene and germline names: mouse. The CDR3 end falls 1 residue outside the read, so it is completed with the germline J gene. The rearrangement joins TRBV5 to TRBJ1-2, with 8 bases lining up with TRBD1. The CDR3 loop spans 15 amino acids. Germline V gives CDR1 LGHNA, CDR2 YNLKQL (reference sequence). V gave up 4 bases and J gave up 2 bases; unmatched junction bases: 6. The CDR3 loop reads CASSPPDRANSDYTF. CDR3 DNA (partial): TGTGCCAGCAGCCCCCCGGACAGGGCTAACTCCGACTACACC.

Points on this clone: These gene names are mouse names. The CDR3 extends 1 residue past the end of the read, so its final part is completed from the germline J gene. The V gene is TRBV12-2, the J gene TRBJ2-3, with D possibly called TRBD1 or TRBD2 (5 bases each). Germline V gene sequence: CDR1 SGHLS, CDR2 HYDKME. The germline V and J ends were trimmed by 0 bases and 0 bases, with 6 bases remaining between them. The length of the CDR3 is 14 residues. CDR3 sequence: CASSLGDSAETLYF. The CDR3 DNA, read in part, is TGTGCCAGCTCTCTCGGGGACAGTGCAGAAACGCTGTAT.

Of note for this clone: The gene symbols are mouse symbols. The CDR3 goes on 1 residue after the read ends, and that part is filled in from the germline J gene. The V and J genes are TRBV2 and TRBJ2-5; 7 bases align to TRBD2. There are 14 residues in the CDR3. CDR1 is LGHNA, CDR2 YSYQKL, per germline. The V gene end was trimmed by 0 bases and the J gene end by 5 bases; junction bases not matched to a gene: 2. The CDR3 spells CASSQEGGGDTQYF. CDR3 bases read: TGTGCCAGCAGCCAAGAGGGGGGGGGAGACACCCAGTAC.

This clone showed up just once. Gene names follow the mouse nomenclature. The read falls 1 residue short of the CDR3 end, and the missing part is taken from the germline J gene. The gene calls are TRBV13-2 and TRBJ2-4; possible D gene TRBD1, 5 bases. The germline V gene encodes CDR1 NNHNN and CDR2 SYGAGS (reference sequence). This CDR3 is 13 amino acids long. The V end was cut by 6 bases, the J end by 0 bases, with 8 bases between. This chain's CDR3 is CASAGSSQNTLYF. The CDR3 DNA, read in part, is TGTGCCAGCGCAGGGTCTAGTCAAAACACCTTGTAC.

This clone was observed a few times. The genes and germline here are from mouse. Read data end 1 residue before the CDR3 end; the end is taken from the germline J gene. V gene TRBV15 combines with J gene TRBJ1-2; 8 nucleotides line up with TRBD1. The germline V gene encodes CDR1 SGHND and CDR2 FRSKSL. The CDR3 runs 14 residues. Germline trimming cut 5 bases from V and 0 bases from J; bases unmatched to any gene: 2. The sequenced part of the CDR3 DNA is TGTGCCAGCAGTCGACAGGGGTCAAACTCCGACTACACC. It codes for CASSRQGSNSDYT. The CDR3 in its entirety is CASSRQGSNSDYTF.

This clone occurred once. Mouse gene names apply. Read data end 1 residue before the CDR3 end; the end is taken from the germline J gene. The chain carries TRBV23 and TRBJ2-5; the DNA was not compared with TRBD2, the D call given in the table. Germline V lookup: CDR1 KGHTA, CDR2 FQNQQP. The CDR3 loop spans 14 amino acids. CDR3 DNA, as far as it was read: TGCTCCAGCAGTCAAGGACTGGGTGAAGACACCCAGTAC. The encoded protein is CSSSQGLGEDTQY. The CDR3 reads in full as CSSSQGLGEDTQYF.

Remarks on this clone: Mouse names are used for the genes. The CDR3 protein is CGARGTGAERLFF. The CDR3 bases that were read are TGTGGTGCTAGGGGGACAGGGGCCGAAAGATTATTT. V is TRBV20 and J is TRBJ1-4, with 9 bases lining up with TRBD1. The read is 1 residue too short to cover the CDR3 end, so that end is filled in from the germline J gene. With V trimmed by 1 base and J by 7 bases, 1 base remained unmatched. This CDR3 comprises 13 residues. CDR1 is GFQATS, CDR2 STVNSAI, per germline.

With regard to this clone: Here the gene names and germline are mouse. The CDR3 is cut off 1 residue early in the read; its end comes from the germline J gene. The chain links TRBV3 to TRBJ2-4; 9 bases map to TRBD1. V lost 4 bases, J lost 7 bases, and 6 bases stayed unmatched. Germline V gene sequence: CDR1 SNHLY, CDR2 FYNGKV (reference sequence). The CDR3 contains 14 residues. The CDR3 DNA, read in part, is TGTGCCAGCAGCTCCCAGACAGGGGGGGACACCTTGTAC. This encodes CASSSQTGGDTLY. The full CDR3 is CASSSQTGGDTLYF.

In this sample, this clone turned up a few times. Germline and genes: mouse. The sequenced CDR3 bases are TGTGGTGCTAGGGAAAGGGCTGGGGGGTATGAACAGTAC. Its protein is CGARERAGGYEQY. The CDR3 in its entirety is CGARERAGGYEQYF. The chain employs TRBV20 and TRBJ2-7, with TRBD2 matching over 8 bases. The CDR3 end falls 1 residue outside the read, so it is completed with the germline J gene. The CDR3 extends over 14 amino acids. CDR1 and CDR2 from the germline V gene are GFQATS and STVNSAI. The junction had 5 bases not matched to a gene; V was cut back by 0 bases and J by 4 bases.

This clone has just a few counts. Gene names are the mouse ones. The read ends 1 residue shy of where the CDR3 ends; the end is completed using the germline J gene. The rearrangement links TRBV26 to TRBJ1-4; 8 bases agree with TRBD1. The CDR3 extends over 14 amino acids. Per germline, CDR1 KGHPV and CDR2 FQNQEV (reference sequence). The trim removed 4 bases at V and 4 bases at J, leaving 2 bases unmatched. CDR3 amino acids: CASSRDRINERLFF. The DNA read from the CDR3 is TGTGCCAGCAGTCGGGACAGGATCAACGAAAGATTATTT.

This clone rates as medium-sized. The gene names given are mouse names. Sequencing ends 1 residue short of the CDR3 end; the germline J gene provides the rest. This chain connects TRBV26 to TRBJ2-7; D ambiguous. The ends were cut back, 2 bases at V and 5 bases at J, with 7 bases in the middle. From germline, CDR1 is KGHPV and CDR2 FQNQEV (reference sequence). CDR3 length: 12 residues. Incomplete CDR3 DNA: TGTGCCAGCAGTCTGGACAAAAATGAACAGTAC. Translated, it gives CASSLDKNEQY. The whole CDR3 sequence is CASSLDKNEQYF. The complete variable domain, with remaining parts taken from reference TRBV26 and TRBJ2-7, reads NSKVIQTPRYLVKGQGQKAKMRCIPEKGHPVVFWYQQNKNNEFKFLINFQNQEVLQQIDMTEKRFSAECPSNSPCSLEIQSSEAGDSALYLCASSLDKNEQYFGPGTRLTVL.